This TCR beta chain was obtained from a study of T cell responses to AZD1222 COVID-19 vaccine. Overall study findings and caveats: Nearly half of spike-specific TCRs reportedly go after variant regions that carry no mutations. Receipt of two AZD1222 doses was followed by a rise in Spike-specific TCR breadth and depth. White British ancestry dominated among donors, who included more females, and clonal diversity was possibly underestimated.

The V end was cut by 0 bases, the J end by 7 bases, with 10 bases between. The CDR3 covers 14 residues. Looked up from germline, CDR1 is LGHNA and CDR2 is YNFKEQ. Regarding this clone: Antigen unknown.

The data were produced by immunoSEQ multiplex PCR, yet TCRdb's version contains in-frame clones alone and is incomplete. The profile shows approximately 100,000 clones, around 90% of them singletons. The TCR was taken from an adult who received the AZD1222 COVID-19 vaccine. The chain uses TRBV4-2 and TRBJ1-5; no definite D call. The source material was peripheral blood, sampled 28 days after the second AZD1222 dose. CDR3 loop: CASSQDRGLQPQHF. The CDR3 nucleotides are TGTGCCAGCAGCCAAGATCGCGGGTTACAGCCCCAGCATTTT.